The present TCR beta chain was sequenced within a study of vaccination and CD4 T cells after COVID-19. About the study: Overlapping SARS-CoV-2, HCoV-NL63, HCoV-OC43 and HCoV-229E spike peptides were used to stimulate cells.

Time point here: late sampling 161 to 241 days after vaccination in a few convalescent patients. Treatment denoted: roughly 11-day PBMC culture with coronavirus spike peptide pools or control peptides (ViraFEST assay). PCR tests turned positive between March and December 2020, before US Alpha, Beta and Delta variants. The Oncomine TCR Beta short-read assay was applied to DNA of cultured CD4+ T cells. TCRdb fed the PCR reads into MiXCR, producing one record per CDR3 protein. The table has roughly 25,000 distinct CDR3 sequences, around 30% seen once. This clonotype is deemed medium-sized. Antigen unknown. The germline gives CDR1 SGHVS, CDR2 FQNEAQ. With 1 base clipped from V and 4 bases from J, the junction kept 2 bases outside the gene matches. The length of the CDR3 is 14 residues.

This clonotype was sampled from a human donor who had recovered from COVID-19. The J gene is TRBJ2-5, the V gene TRBV7-8; TRBD2 matches 8 bases. The sequenced sample was CD4+ T cells from blood, cultured in vitro, obtained about 7 months after SARS-CoV-2 vaccination. The CDR3 DNA is TGTGCCAGCAGCTTAGGGCTAGCGGGAGAGACCCAGTACTTC. Amino acid sequence: CASSLGLAGETQYF.